Each of the 18 T cell receptor beta chains below was sequenced from the same sample in a study of blood T cell repertoires in COVID-19. The protocol was immunoSEQ multiplex PCR, while the TCRdb copy is restricted to in-frame clones and leaves out a portion. The repertoire includes fewer than 120,000 clones, 60% to 80% of them detected once, and 16% sits in the top ten. The source material was peripheral blood. The receptors come from an elderly woman with active or convalescent COVID-19.

This clone occurred a few times. The chain uses TRBV28 and TRBJ1-1, with TRBD1 identical over 7 bases. Germline V gives CDR1 MDHEN, CDR2 SYDVKM. Unmatched junction bases numbered 14, after V lost 6 bases and J lost 7 bases. The CDR3 is 15 residues long. The CDR3: CASRILPNHRGEAFF. CDR3 DNA sequence: TGTGCCAGCAGAATCTTACCGAACCACAGGGGTGAAGCTTTCTTT.

The chain carries TRBV7-9 and TRBJ2-7, with D perhaps matching TRBD2 (6 bases). V was shortened by 7 bases and J by 9 bases, with 16 bases between the two germline ends. The CDR3 loop spans 12 amino acids. Germline assignment: CDR1 SEHNR and CDR2 FQNEAQ (reference sequence). The DNA of the CDR3 is TGTGCCAGCAACCGGGACGGGAGCGGGCAGTACTTC. Protein: CASNRDGSGQYF.

The chain joins TRBV7-2 to TRBJ1-5; D may be TRBD1 (5 bases). CDR1 and CDR2 from the germline V gene are SGHTA and FQGNSA. Trimming took off 1 base at V and 4 bases at J, with 11 bases between the two ends. The CDR3 runs 15 residues. CDR3 residues: CASSLDLGGNQPQHF. The CDR3 DNA sequence: TGTGCCAGCAGCTTAGATTTGGGGGGAAATCAGCCCCAGCATTTT.

The V call is TRBV18, the J call TRBJ2-3; D might be TRBD2 (5 bases). CDR1 is KGHSH, CDR2 LQKENI, per germline. Trimming left V 1 base short and J 2 bases short, with 13 bases between. This CDR3 spans 16 amino acids. CDR3 bases: TGTGCCAGCTCACCACGCCAGCGGTCGACCACAGATACGCAGTATTTT. It translates to CASSPRQRSTTDTQYF.

This clone was detected only a few times. The J gene is TRBJ2-1, the V gene TRBV5-8; D perhaps matches TRBD2 (6 bases). CDR3 length equals 17 residues. Trimming took 0 bases from V and 0 from J, leaving 13 bases between them. Looked up from germline, CDR1 is SGHTS and CDR2 is YDEGEE. CDR3 sequence reads: CASSLATSFSSYNEQFF. The CDR3 region has the DNA TGTGCCAGCAGCTTGGCGACTAGTTTTAGCTCCTACAATGAGCAGTTCTTC.

Written as DNA, the CDR3 is TGTGCCAGCAGCTTGGTGGTGTCGGGAGGGGTTAGTGATGAGCAGTTCTTC. The encoded protein is CASSLVVSGGVSDEQFF. This sequence joins TRBV5-8 and TRBJ2-1; 8 bases are shared with TRBD2. The V gene's germline CDR1 is SGHTS and CDR2 YDEGEE. Trimming at V came to 0 bases and at J to 8 bases, leaving 13 bases not matched to a gene. The CDR3 has 17 residues.

The chain employs TRBV9 and TRBJ2-3; D perhaps matches TRBD1 (6 bases). V shed 1 base and J shed 4 bases, with 10 bases lying between them. Germline V CDR1 and CDR2: SGDLS, YYNGEE. The CDR3 is 14 residues long. CDR3 in amino acids: CASSVTGYPDTQYF. The CDR3 region has the DNA TGTGCCAGCAGCGTAACAGGGTACCCAGATACGCAGTATTTT. Together with reference TRBV9 and TRBJ2-3, the CDR3 gives the full variable domain: DSGVTQTPKHLITATGQRVTLRCSPRSGDLSVYWYQQSLDQGLQFLIQYYNGEERAKGNILERFSAQQFPDLHSELNLSSLELGDSALYFCASSVTGYPDTQYFGPGTRLTVL.

In its sample, this clone was seen once. The genes are TRBV9 and TRBJ1-2; the match to TRBD1 covers 7 bases. V lost 0 bases, J lost 8 bases, and 10 bases stayed unmatched. The CDR3 spans 15 residues. The V gene's germline CDR1 is SGDLS and CDR2 YYNGEE. Here the CDR3 DNA reads TGTGCCAGCAGCGTAGAGGGACAGCCTATGGGAGGCTACACCTTC. It translates to CASSVEGQPMGGYTF.

The genes are TRBV5-1 and TRBJ2-1, with 10 bases lining up with TRBD2. V was clipped by 4 bases and J by 4 bases; unmatched bases: 5. In germline, CDR1 is SGHRS, CDR2 YFSETQ. The length of the CDR3 is 15 residues. CDR3 DNA: TGCGCCAGCAGCAAGACTAGCGGGTTGTACAATGAGCAGTTCTTC. This encodes CASSKTSGLYNEQFF.

The chain has TRBV2 and TRBJ1-2; D gene unclear. Trimming took off 4 bases at V and 3 bases at J, with 9 bases between the two ends. The CDR3 runs 13 residues. CDR1 is SNHLY, CDR2 FYNNEI, per germline. The CDR3 protein is CASSGDLYYGYTF. Here the CDR3 DNA reads TGTGCCAGCAGTGGCGACTTGTACTATGGCTACACCTTC.

This rearrangement joins TRBV6-4 to TRBJ2-1; 8 bases fit TRBD2. Germline CDR1 is MRHNA and CDR2 is SNTAGT. The CDR3 extends over 16 amino acids. Unmatched junction bases numbered 12, after V lost 3 bases and J lost 8 bases. This chain's CDR3 is CASSDKFGTRGDEQFF. CDR3 DNA sequence: TGTGCCAGCAGTGATAAGTTTGGGACTAGAGGCGATGAGCAGTTCTTC.

The genes are TRBV28 and TRBJ2-1; 7 bases fit TRBD2. The CDR3 is 16 residues long. Looked up from germline, CDR1 is MDHEN and CDR2 is SYDVKM. Unmatched junction bases numbered 11, after V lost 4 bases and J lost 5 bases. As DNA, the CDR3 is TGTGCCAGCAGTTCATACGGACTAGTTACCCACAATGAGCAGTTCTTC. Amino acids: CASSSYGLVTHNEQFF.

The rearrangement links TRBV12-3 or TRBV12-4 to TRBJ2-3; D ambiguous. V lost 8 bases and J lost 0, with 6 bases in between. There are 12 residues in the CDR3. CDR3 sequence: CASPTSTDTQYF. CDR3 sequence (DNA): TGTGCCAGCCCTACTAGCACAGATACGCAGTATTTT.

This clone was counted a single time. The chain couples TRBV5-1 to TRBJ2-2; 9 positions agree with TRBD2. Germline V gene data show CDR1 as SGHRS and CDR2 as YFSETQ. The CDR3 runs 16 residues. V lost 4 bases and J lost 4; bases outside the gene matches: 8. For the CDR3, the DNA is TGCGCCAGCAGCACAGGGACTAGCCAAAGCACCGGGGAGCTGTTTTTT. Amino acids: CASSTGTSQSTGELFF.

V gene TRBV2 combines with J gene TRBJ2-2; tentatively, D is TRBD2 (7 bases). The ends were cut back, 6 bases at V and 5 bases at J, with 22 bases in the middle. The V gene's germline CDR1 is SNHLY and CDR2 FYNNEI. This CDR3 has 17 residues. CDR3 nucleotides: TGTGCCAGCAGCCGGGTGGGGGCGCGGGAGTCGACCGGGGAGCTGTTTTTT. It specifies CASSRVGARESTGELFF.

This clone was seen a single time. The V and J genes are TRBV7-9 and TRBJ1-4; 7 bases match TRBD1. J lost 4 bases, V lost 5 bases, and 10 bases had no gene match. The CDR3 is 16 amino acids. Germline V gene sequence: CDR1 SEHNR, CDR2 FQNEAQ (reference sequence). The CDR3 DNA is TGTGCCAGCAGCAAATCCCGACAGGGCCATAATGAAAAACTGTTTTTT. Translated, it gives CASSKSRQGHNEKLFF.

With respect to this clone: Other DNA sequences in this sample translate to the same CDR3. V usage is TRBV7-3 and J usage is TRBJ2-1, with 15 positions matching TRBD2. Germline values: CDR1 SGHTA, CDR2 FQGTGA. The length of the CDR3 is 17 residues. V was pared by 5 bases and J by 7 bases, with 9 bases of the junction left unmatched. In DNA, the CDR3 is TGTGCCAGCAGCCTCGGACTAGCGGGAGGGCCGGGTAATGAGCAGTTCTTC. Its translation: CASSLGLAGGPGNEQFF.

The CDR3 loop is CASSQVGYEQYF. The CDR3 DNA sequence: TGTGCCAGCAGCCAAGTCGGTTACGAGCAGTACTTC. This chain joins TRBV3-1 (or the pseudogene TRBV3-2) and TRBJ2-7; D uncertain. CDR3 size: 12 residues. Trimming removed 1 base at V and 4 bases at J, with 5 bases between. Germline V gene sequence: CDR1 LGHDT, CDR2 YNNKEL (reference sequence).